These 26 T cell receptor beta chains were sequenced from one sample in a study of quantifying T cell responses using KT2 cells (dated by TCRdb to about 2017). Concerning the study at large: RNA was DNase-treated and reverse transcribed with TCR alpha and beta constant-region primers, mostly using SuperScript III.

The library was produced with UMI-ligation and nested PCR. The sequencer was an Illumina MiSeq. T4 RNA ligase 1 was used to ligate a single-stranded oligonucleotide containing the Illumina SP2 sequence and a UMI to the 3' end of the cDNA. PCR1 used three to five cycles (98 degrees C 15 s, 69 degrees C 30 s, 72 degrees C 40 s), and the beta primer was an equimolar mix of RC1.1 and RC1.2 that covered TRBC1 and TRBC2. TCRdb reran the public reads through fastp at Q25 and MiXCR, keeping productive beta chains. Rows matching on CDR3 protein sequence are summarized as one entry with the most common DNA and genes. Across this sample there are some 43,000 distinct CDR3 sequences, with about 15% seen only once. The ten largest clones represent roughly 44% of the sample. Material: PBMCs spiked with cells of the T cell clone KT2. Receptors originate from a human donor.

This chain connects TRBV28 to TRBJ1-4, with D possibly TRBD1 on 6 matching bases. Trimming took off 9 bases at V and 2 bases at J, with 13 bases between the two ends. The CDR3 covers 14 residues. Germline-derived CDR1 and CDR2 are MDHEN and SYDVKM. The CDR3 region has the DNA TGTGCCAGTCGGGGGGGGGCGACTAATGAAAAACTGTTTTTT. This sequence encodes CASRGGATNEKLFF.

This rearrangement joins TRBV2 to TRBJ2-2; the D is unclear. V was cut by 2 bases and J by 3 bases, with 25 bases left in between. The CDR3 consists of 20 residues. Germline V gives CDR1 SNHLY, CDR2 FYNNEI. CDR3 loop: CASSENWGGVKGHHTGELFF. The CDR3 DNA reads TGTGCCAGCAGTGAAAATTGGGGTGGGGTGAAAGGGCATCACACCGGGGAGCTGTTTTTT. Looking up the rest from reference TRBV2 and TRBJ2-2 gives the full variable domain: EPEVTQTPSHQVTQMGQEVILRCVPISNHLYFYWYRQILGQKVEFLVSFYNNEISEKSEIFDDQFSVERPDGSNFTLKIRSTKLEDSAMYFCASSENWGGVKGHHTGELFFGEGSRLTVL.

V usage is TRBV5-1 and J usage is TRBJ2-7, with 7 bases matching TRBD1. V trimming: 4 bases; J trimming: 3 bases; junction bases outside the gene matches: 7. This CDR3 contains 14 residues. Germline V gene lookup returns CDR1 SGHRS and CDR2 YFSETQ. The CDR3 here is CASSLYQGVYEQYF. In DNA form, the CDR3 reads TGCGCCAGCAGCCTATATCAGGGGGTCTACGAGCAGTACTTC.

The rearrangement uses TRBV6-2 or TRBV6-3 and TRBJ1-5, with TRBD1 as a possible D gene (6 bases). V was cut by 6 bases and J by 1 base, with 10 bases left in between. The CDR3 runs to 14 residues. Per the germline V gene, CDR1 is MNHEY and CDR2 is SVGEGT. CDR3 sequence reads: CASSQQGSNQPQHF. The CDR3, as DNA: TGTGCCAGCAGCCAACAGGGAAGCAATCAGCCCCAGCATTTT.

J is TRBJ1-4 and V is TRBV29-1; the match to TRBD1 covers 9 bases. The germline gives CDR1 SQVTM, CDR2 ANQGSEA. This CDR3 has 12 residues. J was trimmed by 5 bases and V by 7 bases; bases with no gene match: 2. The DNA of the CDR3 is TGCAGCGGGGGGACAGGGAATGAAAAACTGTTTTTT. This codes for CSGGTGNEKLFF.

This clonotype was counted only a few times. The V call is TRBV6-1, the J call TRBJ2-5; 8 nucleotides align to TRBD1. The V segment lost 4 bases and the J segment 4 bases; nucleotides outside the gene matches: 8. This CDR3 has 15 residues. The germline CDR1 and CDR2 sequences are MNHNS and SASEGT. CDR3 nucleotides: TGTGCCAGCAGTGTCGACAGGGGATCCAGAGAGACCCAGTACTTC. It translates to CASSVDRGSRETQYF.

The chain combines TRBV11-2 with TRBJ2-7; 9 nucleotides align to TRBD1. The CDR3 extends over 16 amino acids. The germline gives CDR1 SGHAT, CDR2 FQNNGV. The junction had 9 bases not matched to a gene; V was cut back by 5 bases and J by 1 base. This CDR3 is CASSAHDRGKSYEQYF. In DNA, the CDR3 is TGTGCCAGCAGCGCTCACGACAGGGGGAAATCCTACGAGCAGTACTTC.

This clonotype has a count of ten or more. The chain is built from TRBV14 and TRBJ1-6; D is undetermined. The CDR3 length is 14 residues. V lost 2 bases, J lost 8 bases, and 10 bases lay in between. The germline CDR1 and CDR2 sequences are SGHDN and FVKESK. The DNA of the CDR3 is TGTGCCAGCAGCCAACTGGCCTGGGATTCACCCCTCCACTTT. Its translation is CASSQLAWDSPLHF.

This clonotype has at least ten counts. DNA for the CDR3: TGTGCCAGCAGGAGCGACAGGGGGAATAATTCACCCCTCCACTTT. Protein product: CASRSDRGNNSPLHF. The rearrangement joins TRBV6-2 or TRBV6-3 to TRBJ1-6, with 9 bases lining up with TRBD1. CDR3 length: 15 amino acids. Germline V gene sequence: CDR1 MNHEY, CDR2 SVGEGT. The ends lost 6 bases at V and 5 bases at J; junction bases unmatched: 5.

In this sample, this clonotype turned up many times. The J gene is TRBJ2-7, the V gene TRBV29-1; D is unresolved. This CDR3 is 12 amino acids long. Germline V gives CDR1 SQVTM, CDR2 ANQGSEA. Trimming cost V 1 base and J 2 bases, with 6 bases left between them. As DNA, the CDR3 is TGCAGCGTTGAAGGGTCTACCTACGAGCAGTACTTC. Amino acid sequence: CSVEGSTYEQYF.

This CDR3 is CASSQDWSSGFYNEQFF. The CDR3 DNA is TGTGCCAGCAGCCAAGACTGGTCTAGCGGGTTTTACAATGAGCAGTTCTTC. J is TRBJ2-1 and V is TRBV3-1, with 8 bases identical to TRBD2. This CDR3 has 17 amino acids. Germline V gene sequence: CDR1 LGHDT, CDR2 YNNKEL (reference sequence). Trimming at V came to 0 bases and at J to 4 bases, leaving 8 bases not matched to a gene.

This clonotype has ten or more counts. The CDR3 protein is CASSLRGGGIGFDRNTEAFF. In DNA form, the CDR3 reads TGTGCCAGCAGTTTACGTGGGGGAGGGATTGGTTTTGACAGGAACACTGAAGCTTTCTTT. The V gene is TRBV27, the J gene TRBJ1-1, with D maybe TRBD1 (5 bases). The CDR3 extends over 20 amino acids. Trimming removed 2 bases at V and 1 base at J, with 26 bases between. Germline V lookup: CDR1 MNHEY, CDR2 SMNVEV (reference sequence).

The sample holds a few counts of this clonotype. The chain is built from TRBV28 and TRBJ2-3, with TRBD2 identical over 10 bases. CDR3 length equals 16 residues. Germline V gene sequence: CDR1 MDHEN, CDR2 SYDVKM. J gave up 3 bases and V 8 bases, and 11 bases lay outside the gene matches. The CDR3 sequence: CASHPIAGGLTDTQYF. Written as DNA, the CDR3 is TGTGCCAGCCATCCTATAGCGGGAGGTTTAACAGATACGCAGTATTTT.

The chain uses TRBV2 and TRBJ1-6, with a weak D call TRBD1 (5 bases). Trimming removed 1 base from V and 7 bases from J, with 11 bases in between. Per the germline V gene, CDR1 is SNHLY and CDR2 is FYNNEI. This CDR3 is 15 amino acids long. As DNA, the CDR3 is TGTGCCAGCAGTGAAGACAGGCGTTCGAATTCACCCCTCCACTTT. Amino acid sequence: CASSEDRRSNSPLHF.

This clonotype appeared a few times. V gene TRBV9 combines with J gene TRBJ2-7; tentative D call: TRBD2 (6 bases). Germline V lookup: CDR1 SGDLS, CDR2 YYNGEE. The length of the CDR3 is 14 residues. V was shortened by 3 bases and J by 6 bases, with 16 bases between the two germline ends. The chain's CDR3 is CASSAGAGRPEQYF. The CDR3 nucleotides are TGTGCCAGCAGCGCAGGAGCAGGGAGGCCCGAGCAGTACTTC.

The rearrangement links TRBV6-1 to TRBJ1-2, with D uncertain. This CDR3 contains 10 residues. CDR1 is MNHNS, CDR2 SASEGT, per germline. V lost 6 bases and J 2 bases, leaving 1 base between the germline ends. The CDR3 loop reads CASRNYGYTF. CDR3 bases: TGTGCCAGCAGGAACTATGGCTACACCTTC.

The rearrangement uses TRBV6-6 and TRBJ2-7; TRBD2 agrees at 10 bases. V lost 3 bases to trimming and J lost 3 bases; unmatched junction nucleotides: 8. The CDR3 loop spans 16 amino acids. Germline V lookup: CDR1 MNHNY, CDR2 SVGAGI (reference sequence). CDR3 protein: CASSYPPSGRYYEQYF. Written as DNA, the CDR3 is TGTGCCAGCAGTTATCCCCCTAGCGGGAGATACTACGAGCAGTACTTC.

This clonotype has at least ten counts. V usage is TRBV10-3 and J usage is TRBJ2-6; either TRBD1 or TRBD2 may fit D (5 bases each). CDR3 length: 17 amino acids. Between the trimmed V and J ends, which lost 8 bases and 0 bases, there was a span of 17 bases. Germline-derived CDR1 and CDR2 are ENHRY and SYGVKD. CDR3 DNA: TGTGCCATCCCGGCGCCAGCGAGGGGCTCTGGGGCCAACGTCCTGACTTTC. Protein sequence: CAIPAPARGSGANVLTF.

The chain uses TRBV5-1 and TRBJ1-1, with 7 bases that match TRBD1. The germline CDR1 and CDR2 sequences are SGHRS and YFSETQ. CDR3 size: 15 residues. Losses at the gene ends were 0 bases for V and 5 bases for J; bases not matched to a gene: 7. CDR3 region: CASSLGTGVGTEAFF. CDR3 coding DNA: TGCGCCAGCAGCTTGGGCACAGGGGTGGGAACTGAAGCTTTCTTT.

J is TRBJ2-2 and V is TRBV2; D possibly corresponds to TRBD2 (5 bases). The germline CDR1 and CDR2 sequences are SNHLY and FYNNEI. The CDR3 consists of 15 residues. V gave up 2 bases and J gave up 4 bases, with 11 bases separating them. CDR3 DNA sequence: TGTGCCAGCAGTGAAAAGCGTCGGGGCACCGGGGAGCTGTTTTTT. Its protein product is CASSEKRRGTGELFF.

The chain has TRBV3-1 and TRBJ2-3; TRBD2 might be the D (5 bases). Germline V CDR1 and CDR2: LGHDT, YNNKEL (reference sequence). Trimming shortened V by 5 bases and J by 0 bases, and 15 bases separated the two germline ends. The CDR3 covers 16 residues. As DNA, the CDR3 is TGTGCCAGCAGCAGGGAGCGGACCCTAAGCACAGATACGCAGTATTTT. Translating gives CASSRERTLSTDTQYF.

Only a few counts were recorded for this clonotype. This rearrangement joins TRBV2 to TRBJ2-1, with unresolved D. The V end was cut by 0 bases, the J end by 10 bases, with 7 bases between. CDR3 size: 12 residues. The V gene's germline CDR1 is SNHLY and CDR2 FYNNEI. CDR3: CASSEAQREQFF. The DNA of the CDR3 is TGTGCCAGCAGTGAAGCGCAACGGGAGCAGTTCTTC.

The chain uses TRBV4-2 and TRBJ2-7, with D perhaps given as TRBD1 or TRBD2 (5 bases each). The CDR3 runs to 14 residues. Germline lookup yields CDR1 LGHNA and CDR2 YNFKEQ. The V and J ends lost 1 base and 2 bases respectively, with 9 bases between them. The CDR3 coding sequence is TGTGCCAGCAGCCAAGGGGACGTAACCTACGAGCAGTACTTC. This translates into CASSQGDVTYEQYF.

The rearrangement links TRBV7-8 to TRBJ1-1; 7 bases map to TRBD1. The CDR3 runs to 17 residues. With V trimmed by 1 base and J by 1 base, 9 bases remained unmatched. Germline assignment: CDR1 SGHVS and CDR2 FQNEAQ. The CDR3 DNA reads TGTGCCAGCAGCTTAGTGGGTAGACAGGGAGCGAACACTGAAGCTTTCTTT. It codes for CASSLVGRQGANTEAFF.

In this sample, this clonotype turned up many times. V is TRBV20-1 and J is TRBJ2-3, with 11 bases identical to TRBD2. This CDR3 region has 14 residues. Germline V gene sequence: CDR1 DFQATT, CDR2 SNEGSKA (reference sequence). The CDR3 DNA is TGCAACCCCCTGGGACTAGCGGGCACAGATACGCAGTATTTT. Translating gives CNPLGLAGTDTQYF.

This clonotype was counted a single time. The CDR3 protein is CASSYSGEVTF. DNA of the CDR3: TGTGCCAGCAGTTACTCGGGGGAGGTCACCTTC. This chain joins TRBV6-2 or TRBV6-3 and TRBJ1-2; perhaps TRBD1 as D (5 bases). V was pared by 0 bases and J by 13 bases, with 9 bases between. This CDR3 is built from 11 residues. CDR1 is MNHEY, CDR2 SVGEGT, per germline.